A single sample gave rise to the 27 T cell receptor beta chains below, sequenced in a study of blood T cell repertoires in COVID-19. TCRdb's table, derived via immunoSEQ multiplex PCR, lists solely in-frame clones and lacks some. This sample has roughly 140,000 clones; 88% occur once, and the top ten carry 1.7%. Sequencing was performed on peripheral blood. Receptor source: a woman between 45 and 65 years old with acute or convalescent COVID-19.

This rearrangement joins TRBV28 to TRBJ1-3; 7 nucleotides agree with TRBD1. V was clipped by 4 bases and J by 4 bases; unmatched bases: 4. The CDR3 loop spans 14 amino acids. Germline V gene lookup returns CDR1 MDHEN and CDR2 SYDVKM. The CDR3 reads CASSSRGSGNTIYF. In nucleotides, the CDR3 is TGTGCCAGCAGTTCCAGGGGGTCAGGAAACACCATATATTTT.

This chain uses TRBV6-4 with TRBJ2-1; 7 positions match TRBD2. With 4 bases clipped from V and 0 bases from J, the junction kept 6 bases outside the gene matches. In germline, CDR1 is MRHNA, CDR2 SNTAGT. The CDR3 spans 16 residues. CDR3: CASSVDGGSSYNEQFF. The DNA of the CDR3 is TGTGCCAGCAGTGTCGACGGGGGGAGCTCCTACAATGAGCAGTTCTTC.

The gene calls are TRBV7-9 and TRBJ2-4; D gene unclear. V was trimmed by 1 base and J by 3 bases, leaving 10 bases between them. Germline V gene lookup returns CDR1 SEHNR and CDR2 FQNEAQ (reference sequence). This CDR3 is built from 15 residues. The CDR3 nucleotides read TGTGCCAGCAGCTTAGGCGGAGAGGTCAAAAACATTCAGTACTTC. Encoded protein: CASSLGGEVKNIQYF. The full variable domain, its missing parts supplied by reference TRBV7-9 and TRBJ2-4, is DTGVSQNPRHKITKRGQNVTFRCDPISEHNRLYWYRQTLGQGPEFLTYFQNEAQLEKSRLLSDRFSAERPKGSFSTLEIQRTEQGDSAMYLCASSLGGEVKNIQYFGAGTRLSVL.

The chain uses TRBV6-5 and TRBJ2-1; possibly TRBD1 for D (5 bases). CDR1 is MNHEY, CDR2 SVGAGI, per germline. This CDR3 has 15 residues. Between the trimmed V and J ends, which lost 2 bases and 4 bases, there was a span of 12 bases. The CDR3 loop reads CASSYVAGWYNEQFF. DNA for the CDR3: TGTGCCAGCAGTTACGTGGCAGGGTGGTACAATGAGCAGTTCTTC.

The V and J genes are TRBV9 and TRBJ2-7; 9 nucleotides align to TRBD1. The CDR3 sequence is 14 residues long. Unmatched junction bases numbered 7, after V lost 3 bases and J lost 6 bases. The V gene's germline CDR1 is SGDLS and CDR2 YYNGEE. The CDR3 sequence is CASSANRGRGEQYF. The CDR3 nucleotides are TGTGCCAGCAGCGCGAACAGGGGGCGGGGCGAGCAGTACTTC.

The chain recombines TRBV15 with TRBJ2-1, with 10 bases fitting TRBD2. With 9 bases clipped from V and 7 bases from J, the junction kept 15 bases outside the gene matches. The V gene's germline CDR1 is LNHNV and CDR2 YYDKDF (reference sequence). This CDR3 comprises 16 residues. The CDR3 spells CATSSLAGEGRNEQFF. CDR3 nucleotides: TGTGCCACATCCAGTCTAGCGGGAGAGGGAAGGAATGAGCAGTTCTTC.

The CDR3 coding sequence is TGTGCCAGCAGCTTGGGGGAGGGGGGCACAGATACGCAGTATTTT. It codes for CASSLGEGGTDTQYF. The chain couples TRBV5-4 to TRBJ2-3; tentative D call: TRBD2 (7 bases). Deletions cut 0 bases from V and 1 base from J, with 9 bases between. Germline values: CDR1 SGHNT, CDR2 YYREEE (reference sequence). This CDR3 contains 15 residues.

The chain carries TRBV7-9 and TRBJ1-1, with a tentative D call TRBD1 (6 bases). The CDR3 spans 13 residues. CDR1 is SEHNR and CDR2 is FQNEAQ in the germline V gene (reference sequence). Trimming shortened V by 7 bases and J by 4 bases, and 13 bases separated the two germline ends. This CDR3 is CASTPGGGTEAFF. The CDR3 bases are TGTGCCAGCACCCCGGGAGGGGGCACTGAAGCTTTCTTT.

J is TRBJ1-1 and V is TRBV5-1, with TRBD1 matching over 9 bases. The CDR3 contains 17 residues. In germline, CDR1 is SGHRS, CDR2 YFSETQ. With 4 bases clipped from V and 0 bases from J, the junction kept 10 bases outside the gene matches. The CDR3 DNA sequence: TGCGCCAGCAGCGTTAGACAGGGGGGAGTTTTGAACACTGAAGCTTTCTTT. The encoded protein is CASSVRQGGVLNTEAFF.

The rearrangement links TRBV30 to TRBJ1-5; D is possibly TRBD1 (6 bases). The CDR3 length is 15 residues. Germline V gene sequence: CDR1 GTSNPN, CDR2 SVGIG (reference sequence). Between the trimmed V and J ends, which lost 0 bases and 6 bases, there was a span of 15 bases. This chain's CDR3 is CAWSVSGGQGQPQHF. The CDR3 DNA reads TGTGCCTGGAGTGTATCCGGGGGGCAGGGTCAGCCCCAGCATTTT.

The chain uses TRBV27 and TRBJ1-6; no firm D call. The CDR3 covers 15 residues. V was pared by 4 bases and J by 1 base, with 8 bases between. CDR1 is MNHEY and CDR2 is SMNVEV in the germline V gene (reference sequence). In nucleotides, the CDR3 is TGTGCCAGCAGTTCGAGAGTATCCTATAATTCACCCCTCCACTTT. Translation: CASSSRVSYNSPLHF.

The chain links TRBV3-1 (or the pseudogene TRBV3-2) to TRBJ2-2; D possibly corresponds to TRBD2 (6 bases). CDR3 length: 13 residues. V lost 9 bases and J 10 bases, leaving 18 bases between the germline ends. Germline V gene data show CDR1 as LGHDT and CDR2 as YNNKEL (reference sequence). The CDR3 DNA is TGTGCCAGTGGATCCTTCGCTAGCGCGGAGCTGTTTTTT. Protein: CASGSFASAELFF.

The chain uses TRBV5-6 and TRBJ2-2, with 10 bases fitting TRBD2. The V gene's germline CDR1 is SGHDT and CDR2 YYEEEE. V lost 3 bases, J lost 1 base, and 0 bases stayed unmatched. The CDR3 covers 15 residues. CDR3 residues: CASSWTSGNTGELFF. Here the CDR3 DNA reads TGTGCCAGCAGCTGGACTAGCGGGAACACCGGGGAGCTGTTTTTT.

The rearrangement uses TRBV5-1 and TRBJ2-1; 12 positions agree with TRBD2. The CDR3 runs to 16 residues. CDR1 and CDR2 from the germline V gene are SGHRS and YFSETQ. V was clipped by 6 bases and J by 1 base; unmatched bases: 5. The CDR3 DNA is TGCGCCAGCAAACTAGCGGGAGGAGGGTCCTACAATGAGCAGTTCTTC. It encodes CASKLAGGGSYNEQFF.

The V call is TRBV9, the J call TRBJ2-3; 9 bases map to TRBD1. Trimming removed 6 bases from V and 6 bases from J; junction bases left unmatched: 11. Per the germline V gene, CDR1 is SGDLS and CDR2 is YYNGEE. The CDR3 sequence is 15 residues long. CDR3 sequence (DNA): TGTGCCAGCACCCGAGGGGACAGGGCCGTGGATACGCAGTATTTT. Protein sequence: CASTRGDRAVDTQYF.

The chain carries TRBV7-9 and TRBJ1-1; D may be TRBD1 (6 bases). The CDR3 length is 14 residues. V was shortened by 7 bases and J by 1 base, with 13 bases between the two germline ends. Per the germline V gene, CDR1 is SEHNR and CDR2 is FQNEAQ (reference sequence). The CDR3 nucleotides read TGTGCCAGCACTAGGGGGAGGGAGAACACTGAAGCTTTCTTT. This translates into CASTRGRENTEAFF.

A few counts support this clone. The CDR3 sequence is CASSVLTGGTEAFF. CDR3 nucleotides: TGTGCCAGCAGCGTCCTCACAGGGGGCACTGAAGCTTTCTTT. The rearrangement uses TRBV9 and TRBJ1-1; 8 nucleotides align to TRBD1. In germline, CDR1 is SGDLS, CDR2 YYNGEE. The CDR3 contains 14 residues. J lost 4 bases, V lost 2 bases, and 4 bases had no gene match.

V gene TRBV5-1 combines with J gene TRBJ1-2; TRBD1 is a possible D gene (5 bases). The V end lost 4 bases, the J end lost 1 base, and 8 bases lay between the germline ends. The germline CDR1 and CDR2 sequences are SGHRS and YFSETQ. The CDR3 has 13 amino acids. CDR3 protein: CASSPDINYGYTF. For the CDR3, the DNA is TGCGCCAGCAGCCCGGACATTAACTATGGCTACACCTTC. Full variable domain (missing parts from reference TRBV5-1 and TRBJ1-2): KAGVTQTPRYLIKTRGQQVTLSCSPISGHRSVSWYQQTPGQGLQFLFEYFSETQRNKGNFPGRFSGRQFSNSRSEMNVSTLELGDSALYLCASSPDINYGYTFGSGTRLTVV.

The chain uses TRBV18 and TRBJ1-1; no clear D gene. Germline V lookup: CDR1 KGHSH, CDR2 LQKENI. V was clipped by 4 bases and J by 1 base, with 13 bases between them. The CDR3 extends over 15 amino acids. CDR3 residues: CASSLDWSGNTEAFF. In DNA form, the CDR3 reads TGTGCCAGCTCACTTGACTGGTCTGGGAACACTGAAGCTTTCTTT.

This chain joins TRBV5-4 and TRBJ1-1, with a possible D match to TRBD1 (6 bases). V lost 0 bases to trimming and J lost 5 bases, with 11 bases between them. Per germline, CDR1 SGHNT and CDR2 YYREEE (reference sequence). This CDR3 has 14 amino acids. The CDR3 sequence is CASSLDRVRTEAFF. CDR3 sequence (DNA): TGTGCCAGCAGCTTGGACAGGGTGCGTACTGAAGCTTTCTTT. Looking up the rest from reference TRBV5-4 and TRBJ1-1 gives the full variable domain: ETGVTQSPTHLIKTRGQQVTLRCSSQSGHNTVSWYQQALGQGPQFIFQYYREEENGRGNFPPRFSGLQFPNYSSELNVNALELDDSALYLCASSLDRVRTEAFFGQGTRLTVV.

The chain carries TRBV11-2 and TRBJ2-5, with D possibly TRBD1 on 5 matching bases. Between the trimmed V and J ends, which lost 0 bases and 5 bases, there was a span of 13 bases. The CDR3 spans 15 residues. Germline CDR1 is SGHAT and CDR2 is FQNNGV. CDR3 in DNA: TGTGCCAGCAGCTTAGAGGGTAGGGGTGGGGAGACCCAGTACTTC. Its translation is CASSLEGRGGETQYF.

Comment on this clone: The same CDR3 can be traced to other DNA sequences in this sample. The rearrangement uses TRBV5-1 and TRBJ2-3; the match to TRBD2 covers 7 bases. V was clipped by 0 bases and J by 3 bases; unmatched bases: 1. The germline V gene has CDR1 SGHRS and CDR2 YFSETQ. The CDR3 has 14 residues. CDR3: CASSLAGGTDTQYF. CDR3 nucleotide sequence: TGCGCCAGCAGCTTGGCCGGGGGGACAGATACGCAGTATTTT.

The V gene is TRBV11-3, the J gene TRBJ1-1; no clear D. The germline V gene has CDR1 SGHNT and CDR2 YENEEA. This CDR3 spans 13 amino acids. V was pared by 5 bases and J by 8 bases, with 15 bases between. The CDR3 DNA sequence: TGTGCCAGCAGCCAGAGACACGGTCGGGAAGCTTTCTTT. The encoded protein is CASSQRHGREAFF.

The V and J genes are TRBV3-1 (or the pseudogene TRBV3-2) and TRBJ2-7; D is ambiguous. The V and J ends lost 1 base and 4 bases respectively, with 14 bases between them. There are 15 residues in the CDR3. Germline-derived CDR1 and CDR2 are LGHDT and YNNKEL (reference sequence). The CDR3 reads CASSQVPITGYEQYF. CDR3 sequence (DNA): TGTGCCAGCAGCCAAGTTCCTATAACGGGTTACGAGCAGTACTTC.

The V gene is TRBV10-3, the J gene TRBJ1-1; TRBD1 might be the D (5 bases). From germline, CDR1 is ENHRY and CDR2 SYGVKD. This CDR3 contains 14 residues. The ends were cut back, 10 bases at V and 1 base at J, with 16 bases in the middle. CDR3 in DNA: TGTGCCACCGGGGGGGAGGCGTCGAACACTGAAGCTTTCTTT. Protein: CATGGEASNTEAFF.

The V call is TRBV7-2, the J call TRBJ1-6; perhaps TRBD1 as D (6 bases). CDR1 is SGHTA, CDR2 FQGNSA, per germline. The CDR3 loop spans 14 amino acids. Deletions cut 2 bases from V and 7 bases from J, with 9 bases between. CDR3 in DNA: TGTGCCAGCAGCTTACAGGGGCCGAATTCACCCCTCCACTTT. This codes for CASSLQGPNSPLHF.

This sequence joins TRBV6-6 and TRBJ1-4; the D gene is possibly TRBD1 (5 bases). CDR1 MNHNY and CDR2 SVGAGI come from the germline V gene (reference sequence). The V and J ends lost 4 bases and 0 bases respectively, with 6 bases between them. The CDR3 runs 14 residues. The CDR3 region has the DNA TGTGCCAGCAGTTCGACAGCAACTAATGAAAAACTGTTTTTT. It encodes CASSSTATNEKLFF.